In this sample, the clone carrying this T cell receptor beta chain turned up a few times. This CDR3 is 12 amino acids long. Germline assignment: CDR1 MDHEN and CDR2 SYDVKM. J lost 8 bases, V lost 6 bases, and 5 bases had no gene match. In the original workflow: Scientists estimated how many nucleated cells there were by amplifying reference gene primers. Profiling relied on immunoSEQ multiplex PCR, and the TCRdb table lists in-frame clones only, not all of them. From that table come the V and J calls and clone size; the DNA was used to work out D and trimming. The table lists about 130,000 clones, around 80% of them singletons. The data are from a study of blood T cell repertoires in COVID-19. In the study overall: Acute and convalescent COVID-19 specimens originated in the United States, Italy and Spain. The analysed material was cDNA or gDNA that came from T cells, B-cell-depleted T cells, or PBMCs.

The rearrangement links TRBV28 to TRBJ1-2; 8 bases are shared with TRBD1. The sample comprised peripheral blood. The receptor's source is a woman aged 50 to 60 with acute or convalescent COVID-19. CDR3 in DNA: TGTGCCAGCAGCAGGACAGGGCGCGGCTACACCTTC. Translating gives CASSRTGRGYTF.